What follows describes a single TCR beta chain. The data stem from a study of blood T cell repertoires in COVID-19. Overall study context: Material from acute and convalescent COVID-19 was sourced from the United States, Italy and Spain. PBMCs, B-cell-depleted T cells, or T cells were the source of the cDNA or gDNA that made up the material.

V was clipped by 0 bases and J by 4 bases, with 14 bases between them. The CDR3 loop spans 16 amino acids. The germline V gene encodes CDR1 SGHRS and CDR2 YFSETQ. Under the authors' procedure: Estimation of nucleated cell counts was performed using reference gene primer amplification. Clones were read by immunoSEQ multiplex PCR, and TCRdb kept only the in-frame ones, dropping some. The V and J calls and clone size were taken over from that table, and D and trimming were inferred from the DNA. The sample holds over 60,000 clones, approximately 90% seen once. The sequenced sample was peripheral blood. The V call is TRBV5-1, the J call TRBJ1-3; D is possibly TRBD1 (5 bases). The sequence was obtained from a woman over 75 with active COVID-19. CDR3 sequence reads: CASSLGPQGSGNTIYF. Here the CDR3 DNA reads TGCGCCAGCAGCTTGGGACCTCAGGGATCCGGAAACACCATATATTTT. The whole variable domain, remainder taken from reference TRBV5-1 and TRBJ1-3, is KAGVTQTPRYLIKTRGQQVTLSCSPISGHRSVSWYQQTPGQGLQFLFEYFSETQRNKGNFPGRFSGRQFSNSRSEMNVSTLELGDSALYLCASSLGPQGSGNTIYFGEGSWLTVV.